This T cell receptor beta chain was retrieved from a study of shared clonotypes between healthy human individuals. The CDR3 is 16 amino acids. Trimming took off 3 bases at V and 6 bases at J, with 17 bases between the two ends. The V gene's germline CDR1 is KGHSH and CDR2 LQKENI. Assay used: immunoSEQ multiplex PCR; TCRdb lists only in-frame clones, some missing. This repertoire shows roughly 2,300,000 clones, roughly 90% found once; its top ten account for around 0.38%. The sequencing sample was made of naive CD4+ T cells from PBMCs. Documented subset: CD45RA+ positively selected. The chain uses TRBV18 and TRBJ2-2; D is tentatively TRBD1 or TRBD2 (5 bases each). The TCR was taken from a man younger than 35 in good health. Some clones in this sample may be carry-over from other donors' samples. This CDR3 is CASSPWDARRSGELFF. The CDR3 coding sequence is TGTGCCAGCTCACCGTGGGACGCCCGGAGGTCCGGGGAGCTGTTTTTT.